Below are 19 T cell receptor beta chains sequenced from a single sample in a study of blood T cell repertoires in COVID-19. Profiled with immunoSEQ multiplex PCR; TCRdb holds only in-frame clones, not every one. Of some 37,000 clones listed, over 70% are singletons. Source material: peripheral blood. Receptors were obtained from an older woman with acute or convalescent COVID-19.

This clone was recorded once. The chain is built from TRBV11-2 and TRBJ1-5; 7 bases fit TRBD1. The germline gives CDR1 SGHAT, CDR2 FQNNGV. The CDR3 spans 14 residues. Trimming took 3 bases from V and 4 from J; bases not matched to a gene: 3. This CDR3 reads CASSFSGQNQPQHF. The CDR3, as DNA: TGTGCCAGCAGCTTTTCGGGACAGAATCAGCCCCAGCATTTT.

The gene calls are TRBV7-2 and TRBJ2-3; a possible D gene is TRBD2 (6 bases). CDR3 length: 15 amino acids. Germline V CDR1 and CDR2: SGHTA, FQGNSA. The V end lost 2 bases, the J end lost 1 base, and 10 bases lay between the germline ends. CDR3 coding DNA: TGTGCCAGCAGCTTATATGGCGGGGGCACAGATACGCAGTATTTT. This codes for CASSLYGGGTDTQYF.

In nucleotides, the CDR3 is TGTGCCAGCAGCCCCGTCGGGAACCTAGAGCAGTACGTC. Translation: CASSPVGNLEQYV. The rearrangement links TRBV7-9 to TRBJ2-7; D perhaps matches TRBD2 (5 bases). The CDR3 is made up of 13 amino acids. V was cut by 5 bases and J by 7 bases, with 15 bases left in between. Per the germline V gene, CDR1 is SEHNR and CDR2 is FQNEAQ (reference sequence).

Here the CDR3 DNA reads TGTGCCAGTAGTGTCACCACAAGCGGGAGTTCCTACAATGAGCAGTTCTTC. It codes for CASSVTTSGSSYNEQFF. The gene calls are TRBV19 and TRBJ2-1; 8 bases match TRBD2. The junction had 10 bases not matched to a gene; V was cut back by 5 bases and J by 1 base. The CDR3 is 17 amino acids. Germline values: CDR1 LNHDA, CDR2 SQIVND (reference sequence).

The J gene is TRBJ2-3, the V gene TRBV6-5; D unresolved. Germline V lookup: CDR1 MNHEY, CDR2 SVGAGI. This CDR3 comprises 14 residues. V dropped 1 base and J dropped 4 bases, with 9 bases sitting between them. The DNA for the CDR3 is TGTGCCAGCAGTTACTGGGTAGCCTCAGATACGCAGTATTTT. This translates into CASSYWVASDTQYF.

This clone was detected once. The genes are TRBV7-9 and TRBJ1-4; 7 positions match TRBD1. The CDR3 extends over 15 amino acids. The J segment lost 4 bases and the V segment lost 5 bases, leaving 7 bases of the junction unmatched. Germline lookup yields CDR1 SEHNR and CDR2 FQNEAQ (reference sequence). The CDR3 reads CASSQGTVDNEKLFF. Here the CDR3 DNA reads TGTGCCAGCAGCCAAGGGACAGTGGATAATGAAAAACTGTTTTTT.

The chain carries TRBV18 and TRBJ2-7; D remains ambiguous. The CDR3 loop spans 13 amino acids. The germline CDR1 and CDR2 sequences are KGHSH and LQKENI. V lost 0 bases, J lost 1 base, and 4 bases lay in between. CDR3: CASSPPRSYEQYV. The CDR3 DNA is TGTGCCAGCTCACCACCGCGTTCCTACGAGCAGTACGTC.

The chain couples TRBV6-1 to TRBJ1-2; 11 bases are shared with TRBD1. The junction had 7 bases not matched to a gene; V was cut back by 0 bases and J by 4 bases. Germline CDR1 MNHNS, CDR2 SASEGT. CDR3 length equals 17 residues. CDR3 sequence (DNA): TGTGCCAGCAGTGAAGCCCGGACAGGGGGCGGCCTCTATGGCTACACCTTC. The encoded protein is CASSEARTGGGLYGYTF.

This clone was counted a few times. The J gene is TRBJ2-1, the V gene TRBV7-3, with TRBD2 as a possible D gene (6 bases). Germline CDR1 and CDR2: SGHTA and FQGTGA. V lost 6 bases and J 4 bases, leaving 13 bases between the germline ends. CDR3 size: 14 residues. CDR3 sequence: CASSLGAGYNEQFF. The CDR3 DNA reads as TGTGCCAGCAGTCTTGGAGCGGGTTACAATGAGCAGTTCTTC.

This chain links TRBV5-4 with TRBJ2-7; 9 bases map to TRBD1. With 4 bases clipped from V and 3 bases from J, the junction kept 8 bases outside the gene matches. Germline V gene sequence: CDR1 SGHNT, CDR2 YYREEE (reference sequence). This CDR3 is 15 amino acids long. The CDR3 reads CASSHDRGEGYEQYV. CDR3 DNA: TGTGCCAGCAGCCATGACAGGGGGGAAGGCTACGAGCAGTACGTC.

The CDR3 region is CASSPFLDLRQPYSNQPQHF. CDR3 sequence (DNA): TGTGCCAGCAGCCCCTTTCTCGACCTCAGACAGCCGTATAGCAATCAGCCCCAGCATTTT. The gene calls are TRBV7-8 and TRBJ1-5; D perhaps matches TRBD1 (5 bases). The germline V gene encodes CDR1 SGHVS and CDR2 FQNEAQ. The V end lost 5 bases, the J end lost 0 bases, and 26 bases lay between the germline ends. This CDR3 spans 20 amino acids.

Only one count was recorded for this clone. The rearrangement links TRBV6-2 or TRBV6-3 to TRBJ2-1; TRBD2 aligns across 9 bases. The CDR3 totals 15 residues. Germline assignment: CDR1 MNHEY and CDR2 SVGEGT. Trimming removed 5 bases from V and 3 bases from J; junction bases left unmatched: 5. This CDR3 is CASSQPLAGYNEQFF. The CDR3 region has the DNA TGTGCCAGCAGTCAGCCACTAGCGGGCTACAATGAGCAGTTCTTC.

The chain is built from TRBV28 and TRBJ2-5, with unresolved D. V was trimmed by 3 bases and J by 4 bases, leaving 15 bases between them. This CDR3 has 15 residues. Germline CDR1 is MDHEN and CDR2 is SYDVKM. The CDR3 sequence is CASSLRHQMGETQYF. DNA of the CDR3: TGTGCCAGCAGTTTGAGGCACCAGATGGGAGAGACCCAGTACTTC.

The V call is TRBV7-8, the J call TRBJ1-5; TRBD1 agrees at 12 bases. In germline, CDR1 is SGHVS, CDR2 FQNEAQ. The V segment lost 4 bases and the J segment 7 bases; nucleotides outside the gene matches: 8. The CDR3 is made up of 16 amino acids. For the CDR3, the DNA is TGTGCCAGCAGCTGGCGAACGGGGACAGGGGGCCAGCCCCAGCATTTT. Its protein is CASSWRTGTGGQPQHF.

This sequence joins TRBV4-3 and TRBJ2-1; D may be TRBD2 (5 bases). Trimming shortened V by 0 bases and J by 7 bases, and 19 bases separated the two germline ends. Germline V gives CDR1 LGHNA, CDR2 YSLEER. The CDR3 runs 17 residues. CDR3 DNA: TGCGCCAGCAGCCAAGAGTACGGTCTAGCCGTGGGGAATGAGCAGTTCTTC. Residues: CASSQEYGLAVGNEQFF.

V is TRBV12-3 or TRBV12-4 and J is TRBJ1-1; D is unresolved. Trimming pared 3 bases from V and 5 bases from J, leaving 10 bases between. This CDR3 is built from 13 residues. This CDR3 reads CASSFRGNTEAFF. The CDR3 nucleotides read TGTGCCAGCAGTTTTCGGGGTAATACTGAAGCTTTCTTT.

The V call is TRBV30, the J call TRBJ2-1; 9 positions agree with TRBD2. Germline V CDR1 and CDR2: GTSNPN, SVGIG (reference sequence). The CDR3 contains 16 residues. V was pared by 3 bases and J by 4 bases, with 10 bases of the junction left unmatched. CDR3 region: CAWRWGTLAGYNEQFF. The DNA for the CDR3 is TGTGCCTGGAGATGGGGGACTCTAGCGGGATACAATGAGCAGTTCTTC.

The V and J genes are TRBV7-9 and TRBJ2-5, with TRBD2 matching over 11 bases. The ends lost 5 bases at V and 1 base at J; junction bases unmatched: 6. This CDR3 is 16 amino acids long. In germline, CDR1 is SEHNR, CDR2 FQNEAQ (reference sequence). This CDR3 is CASSAFSGGAQETQYF. For the CDR3, the DNA is TGTGCCAGCAGCGCCTTTAGCGGGGGGGCCCAAGAGACCCAGTACTTC.

V usage is TRBV5-6 and J usage is TRBJ2-7, with a tentative D call TRBD1 (6 bases). The germline V gene encodes CDR1 SGHDT and CDR2 YYEEEE. The CDR3 is made up of 12 amino acids. Deletions cut 2 bases from V and 5 bases from J, with 8 bases between. The CDR3 sequence: CASSFGGHEQYV. The DNA of the CDR3 is TGTGCCAGCAGCTTTGGGGGCCACGAGCAGTACGTC.